Included here is one TCR beta chain sequence, with context. The data are from a study of CD8 T cells in Susac syndrome. Trimming shortened V by 0 bases and J by 4 bases, and 8 bases separated the two germline ends. The length of the CDR3 is 14 residues. Germline V gene data show CDR1 as SGDLS and CDR2 as YYNGEE. TCR beta sequencing covered blood CD8+ and CD4+ T cells. Negative isolation was applied to CD8+ and CD4+ T cells, and FACS enrichment was applied to TEMRA cells. cDNA came from about 0.5 to 1 ug RNA primed by random hexamers. The amplification used immunoSEQ multiplex PCR on TCR beta CDR3; it spanned 54 Vbeta and 13 Jbeta. Each CDR3 protein is one row after TCRdb ran MiXCR on the immunoSEQ multiplex PCR reads. The sample lists approximately 120,000 distinct CDR3 sequences, approximately 95% occurring once.

The V gene is TRBV9, the J gene TRBJ1-3; TRBD1 is a possible D gene (6 bases). Sequenced material: CD8+ T cells from PBMCs. This TCR was recovered from a human donor with multiple sclerosis. The CDR3 coding sequence is TGTGCCAGCAGCGTAGCCAGGGGAGGAAACACCATATATTTT. This codes for CASSVARGGNTIYF.